The 5 T cell receptor beta chains below all came from one sample that was sequenced in a study of blood T cell repertoires in COVID-19. Using immunoSEQ multiplex PCR, the repertoire was profiled, and TCRdb retains in-frame clones only, with some absent. The repertoire has about 200,000 clones, approximately 86% of them found once; the top ten carry approximately 4.2%. The specimen was PBMCs or T cells enriched from blood (not recorded which). These receptors all come from a middle-aged woman with acute COVID-19.

V and J are TRBV28 and TRBJ2-5; TRBD2 matches 10 bases. This CDR3 is 19 amino acids long. Germline CDR1 and CDR2: MDHEN and SYDVKM. The V and J ends lost 1 base and 8 bases, in that order; junction bases with no gene match: 19. The DNA for the CDR3 is TGTGCCAGCAGTTTATCTCGGGCTAGCGGGAGTGATCGGGAGGGCACCCAGTACTTC. Translation gives CASSLSRASGSDREGTQYF.

The chain uses TRBV2 and TRBJ1-2; D might be TRBD1 (5 bases). Germline CDR1 and CDR2: SNHLY and FYNNEI. With 2 bases removed from V and 7 bases from J, the gap between germline ends came to 11 bases. CDR3 size: 13 residues. Here the CDR3 reads CASSEQGRAGYTF. For the CDR3, the DNA is TGTGCCAGCAGTGAACAGGGTAGGGCTGGCTACACCTTC.

The V call is TRBV27, the J call TRBJ1-5; 12 bases match TRBD1. Germline loops: CDR1 MNHEY, CDR2 SMNVEV (reference sequence). This CDR3 is 15 amino acids long. The trim removed 5 bases at V and 7 bases at J, leaving 6 bases unmatched. The DNA of the CDR3 is TGTGCCAGCAGTGGGACAGGGGGCTTGGGGCAGCCCCAGCATTTT. Translating it yields CASSGTGGLGQPQHF.

The gene calls are TRBV28 and TRBJ2-7, with 9 bases aligning to TRBD2. V shed 1 base and J 7 bases; nucleotides not matched to a gene: 8. Per the germline V gene, CDR1 is MDHEN and CDR2 is SYDVKM. The CDR3 has 15 amino acids. For the CDR3, the DNA is TGTGCCAGCAGTTTATCGGGTAGCGGGAGTACTGAGCAGTACTTC. The encoded protein is CASSLSGSGSTEQYF.

The CDR3 DNA reads as TGTGCCAGCAGCTTAGATTTCCGGAGCTCACCTACCCTCCACTTT. Encoded protein: CASSLDFRSSPTLHF. This chain links TRBV11-2 with TRBJ1-6; D gene ambiguous. Between the trimmed V and J ends, which lost 0 bases and 14 bases, there was a span of 17 bases. The CDR3 extends over 15 amino acids. Germline loops: CDR1 SGHAT, CDR2 FQNNGV.